This T cell receptor beta chain was captured by sequencing in a study of blood T cell repertoires in COVID-19 (dated by TCRdb to between 2020 and 2021). Regarding the study in general: Samples from collaborators originated in the United States, Italy and Spain and spanned both the acute and convalescent phases of COVID-19. Where HLA class I and class II types were available, the types were taken from metadata supplied by the sample provider, not from assay-based typing. Deeply sampled blood TCRbeta repertoires from subjects exposed to, actively infected with, or recovered from COVID-19 were included in the dataset. The sample metadata nearly always contained a de-identified subject ID, COVID-19 status, age in years and sex. The repertoires were released in a freely available public database intended as a resource for research on the immune response to SARS-CoV-2. The prospective study material was composed of cDNA or gDNA derived from T cells, B-cell-depleted T cells, or PBMCs. Samples were obtained from the ongoing ImmuneRACE study (first 160 participants) and from over 1,000 subjects provided by 6 global collaborators. Broad study findings and their caveats: Clinical and demographic metadata were provided uncurated, with the amount varying by source and participant.

Collaborating institutions collected whole blood in K2EDTA tubes following their own protocols. For TCRbeta analysis, collaborators shipped samples as frozen whole blood, isolated PBMCs, or DNA extracted from either of those sample types. Concerning this clone itself: What this receptor recognizes is not known. Base qualities are not at hand, and no much larger clone is one base apart.

TCRbeta CDR3 regions were amplified from genomic DNA by means of the immunoSEQ Assay, a bias-controlled multiplex PCR. On the authors' methods: The number of nucleated cells in each sample was estimated by amplification of reference gene primers within the assay. Sequence reads were collapsed and filtered to measure the absolute abundance of every unique TCRbeta CDR3 rearrangement. For each sample, productive Simpson clonality was calculated by taking the square root of Simpson's diversity index across productive rearrangements. Imported from immuneACCESS, the table was reduced by TCRdb to in-frame sequences with V and J called. These copies leave out some clones; in studies compared against another copy, an unresolved V gene accounts for under half, and the cause of the remainder is not known. From that table come the V and J calls and clone size; the DNA was used to work out D and trimming. The sample table records 250,000 to 350,000 clones; around 85% of these occur just once. The biggest ten clones account for around 4% of the sample.

Reading the germline V gene gives CDR1 MGHRA and CDR2 YSYEKL. V is shortened by 3 bases, J by 2 bases, and the region joining them spans 8 bases. The CDR3 has 14 amino acids, counting the end cysteine and phenylalanine. The only DNA kept is the CDR3, 42 bases in frame from the first base. The clonotype originates from a woman in her forties or fifties with active or convalescent COVID-19. In this chain, TRBV4-1 is recombined with TRBJ1-5, with the D gene too uncertain to name. Sequencing input: peripheral blood. This receptor has the CDR3 CASSQSGGNQPQHF. The DNA is TGCGCCAGCAGCCAGTCGGGAGGCAATCAGCCCCAGCATTTT.